This T cell receptor beta chain was recovered during a study of shared clonotypes between healthy human individuals (dated by TCRdb to between 2020 and 2021). Background for the entire study: A couple of women and three men aged 18 to 49 years were included in the cohort. To estimate repertoire size and how much clonotype sharing occurs between individuals, the study deeply sequenced the blood TCR repertoires of 4 to 6 healthy adults. For each donor, three plates each were used for CD4 naive and CD4 memory, two plates were used for CD8 naive, and one plate was used for CD8 memory. Between about 0.94 and 8.9 billion PBMCs per donor were obtained by leukapheresis. Libraries were prepared and TCR repertoires were sequenced by different laboratories using diverse techniques, in order to increase sequencing depth and limit assay-specific biases. General findings and caveats noted by the study authors: Estimated clonotype richness was generally larger for naive than for memory subsets. Clonotypes shared by all four sorted-subset donors showed higher generation probabilities than non-shared clonotypes. Sampling was restricted to blood, and TCR repertoires in tissue are likely to differ from TCR repertoires in blood. Pairwise subsampling indicated that sequencing depth was expected to affect the degree of clonotype sharing among donors. Sharing across a few donors was observed for about 5% of naive CD4, 3% to 3.5% of naive CD8, about 2.3% of memory CD4, and roughly 0.43% of memory CD8 clonotypes. Rarefaction of sorted-subset datasets indicated incomplete sequencing despite the large sequencing depth. Because the study included only a small number of donors, the genetic and exposure-history diversity represented was limited.

Comment on this clone: Which antigen it targets is not known. Per-nucleotide qualities are absent, and no much larger clonotype sits a single base away.

Using the deep immunoSEQ assay, TCR CDR3 regions were amplified from genomic DNA by multiplex PCR. Genomic DNA extracted from each cell subset was distributed evenly over all wells of several immunoSEQ 96-well plates, and each plate served as one replicate. For sorted subsets, approximately 210 ng of genomic DNA, equivalent to about 30,000 T cell genomes, went into each replicate PCR. The purified libraries were quantified using a Qubit 3.0 fluorometer, sized with a Bioanalyzer 2100, and then quantified again using the KAPA Library Quantification kit. Every immunoSEQ 96-well plate was sequenced on a separate single-read 150-cycle Illumina NextSeq 550 flow cell. The authors' analysis ran thus. Because only junctional sequences without quality scores were contained in the immunoSEQ output, filtering matching that applied to full-length reads could not be performed. To assign V/J genes and CDR3, sequences were annotated using PyIR, a Python wrapper for IgBLAST v1.9, with IMGT germline references. Reads were filtered out if the reads had weak V/J assignments (E-value above 1e-6), no CDR3, stop codons, out-of-frame junctions, or ambiguous translated residues. V3J clonotypes were defined as sequences sharing an identical inferred V gene, J gene, and CDR3 amino acid sequence. To compute the percentage overlap between repertoires, the number of shared unique clonotypes was divided by the size of the smaller repertoire. Richness of each repertoire was evaluated using RTK rarefaction, the Chao1 estimator, and Recon v2.1 estimates of unobserved clonotypes. Generation probabilities for all TCRbeta clonotypes obtained by the gDNA method from four donors were computed using OLGA. In its TCRdb copy, this immuneACCESS table keeps in-frame sequences only and misses some clones. Where compared with another copy, unresolved V genes explain less than half of these, and the others have no known cause. The V and J calls and clone size were taken over from that table, and D and trimming were inferred from the DNA. A total of roughly 810,000 clones appear in this sample, just over 95% of them only once. In total, the top ten clones hold less than 0.3% of the sample.

CDR1 is given as GTSNPN and CDR2 as SVGIG, both from the germline V gene (reference sequence). The CDR3 holds 13 amino acids from the cysteine to the phenylalanine. CDR3 DNA only is kept here, 39 bases in frame from base 1. V is shortened by 3 bases, J by 7 bases, and the region joining them spans 15 bases. CD8 naive samples were CD45RO-negative cells positively selected for CCR7, giving a CD45RA+CCR7+ population that excluded TemRA cells. The donors were healthy, HIV-negative adults with no recently reported acute infections or vaccinations. Only Caucasian adults living in Nashville, Tennessee, USA were represented among the donors. After blood collection by leukapheresis, PBMCs were isolated using Ficoll-Histopaque density gradient centrifugation and then cryopreserved in the vapor phase of liquid nitrogen. Analytical flow cytometry was used to check the purity and quantity of each magnetically sorted T cell population. Each sorted fraction had its genomic DNA isolated and then quantified by UV absorbance on a Nanodrop 2000c.

The sequence derives from a man aged 25 to 40 in good health. Sequenced input: naive CD8+ T cells sorted from blood. The sample's cell subset or site, from its label and the paper: CD45RA+CCR7+. This chain is built from TRBV30 and TRBJ1-1; too little of a D gene remains to name it. The nucleotide sequence is given as TGTGCCTGGAGCGCGCATAGTCAAAGTGAAGCTTTCTTT. Its protein is CAWSAHSQSEAFF.